The 25 T cell receptor beta chains listed next were all sequenced from one sample in a study of shared clonotypes between healthy human individuals. Naive CD8 cells, CD45RO-negative and positively selected for CCR7, excluded terminally differentiated effector memory CD45RA+ cells. TCRdb's table, derived via immunoSEQ multiplex PCR, lists solely in-frame clones and lacks some. The table includes about 650,000 clones, over 95% detected once. Sequencing used naive CD8+ T cells sorted from blood. Receptors were obtained from a woman aged 30 to 39 in good health.

This clone has only one observation. This rearrangement joins TRBV5-6 to TRBJ1-1; maybe TRBD1 (6 bases). The germline CDR1 and CDR2 sequences are SGHDT and YYEEEE. V was clipped by 4 bases and J by 7 bases, with 11 bases between them. This CDR3 has 12 residues. CDR3 nucleotides: TGTGCCAGCAGCAAGGGACAAGATGAAGCTTTCTTT. Its translation is CASSKGQDEAFF.

The rearrangement joins TRBV5-1 to TRBJ1-3; no clear D gene. This CDR3 has 15 amino acids. The germline CDR1 and CDR2 sequences are SGHRS and YFSETQ. V lost 1 base and J 4 bases, leaving 12 bases between the germline ends. CDR3 DNA: TGCGCCAGCAGCTTGTTCCCCGAGGGCGGAAACACCATATATTTT. Protein: CASSLFPEGGNTIYF. The whole variable domain, filled in from reference TRBV5-1 and TRBJ1-3, reads KAGVTQTPRYLIKTRGQQVTLSCSPISGHRSVSWYQQTPGQGLQFLFEYFSETQRNKGNFPGRFSGRQFSNSRSEMNVSTLELGDSALYLCASSLFPEGGNTIYFGEGSWLTVV.

This chain joins TRBV7-9 and TRBJ2-7, with D hard to call. V was clipped by 4 bases and J by 0 bases, with 7 bases between them. The length of the CDR3 is 13 residues. The germline CDR1 and CDR2 sequences are SEHNR and FQNEAQ (reference sequence). This chain's CDR3 is CASSSPSSYEQYF. The DNA of the CDR3 is TGTGCCAGCAGCTCCCCGAGCTCCTACGAGCAGTACTTC.

To note about this clone: Different DNA sequences within this sample yield the same CDR3. V and J are TRBV28 and TRBJ2-7; the D is unclear. The germline V and J ends were trimmed by 6 bases and 3 bases, with 15 bases remaining between them. The germline V gene has CDR1 MDHEN and CDR2 SYDVKM. The CDR3 totals 14 residues. The CDR3 nucleotides read TGTGCCAGCAGCCTTCGTGGCATAAGCTACGAGCAGTACTTC. As protein: CASSLRGISYEQYF.

The chain employs TRBV19 and TRBJ2-7, with TRBD1 identical over 7 bases. Trimming took 5 bases from V and 2 from J; bases not matched to a gene: 12. The CDR3 extends over 16 amino acids. Germline values: CDR1 LNHDA, CDR2 SQIVND (reference sequence). The CDR3 is CASSSQRDSSAYEQYF. The CDR3 DNA is TGTGCCAGTAGTTCCCAACGGGACAGCTCTGCCTACGAGCAGTACTTC.

The chain carries TRBV5-4 and TRBJ2-2; D is undetermined. The germline gives CDR1 SGHNT, CDR2 YYREEE (reference sequence). CDR3 length: 13 residues. Deletions cut 6 bases from V and 4 bases from J, with 10 bases between. CDR3 sequence: CASISSGTGELFF. Written as DNA, the CDR3 is TGTGCCAGCATTTCTTCGGGCACCGGGGAGCTGTTTTTT.

This chain connects TRBV27 to TRBJ2-1, with TRBD2 matching over 7 bases. J gave up 5 bases and V 2 bases, and 3 bases lay outside the gene matches. The CDR3 is 14 amino acids. The germline V gene has CDR1 MNHEY and CDR2 SMNVEV (reference sequence). The CDR3 loop reads CASSLAGRDNEQFF. For the CDR3, the DNA is TGTGCCAGCAGTTTAGCGGGGAGGGACAATGAGCAGTTCTTC.

The V call is TRBV27, the J call TRBJ2-7; 13 nucleotides match TRBD2. Germline CDR1 and CDR2: MNHEY and SMNVEV (reference sequence). V was clipped by 5 bases and J by 3 bases; unmatched bases: 4. The CDR3 contains 15 residues. CDR3 DNA: TGTGCCAGCAGTCCCGGGACTAGCGGGATCTACGAGCAGTACTTC. This sequence encodes CASSPGTSGIYEQYF.

This clone was detected once. This chain joins TRBV11-2 and TRBJ2-2; maybe TRBD1 (6 bases). This CDR3 comprises 16 residues. The ends were cut back, 3 bases at V and 6 bases at J, with 17 bases in the middle. Germline V CDR1 and CDR2: SGHAT, FQNNGV. DNA of the CDR3: TGTGCCAGCAGCTTCCCTAACCAAGACAGGCCCGGGGAGCTGTTTTTT. Translating it yields CASSFPNQDRPGELFF.

The chain uses TRBV28 and TRBJ2-1; possibly TRBD1 or TRBD2 for D (5 bases each). The CDR3 is 16 residues long. CDR1 and CDR2 (germline): MDHEN, SYDVKM. V was trimmed by 6 bases and J by 0 bases, leaving 15 bases between them. The CDR3, as DNA: TGTGCCAGCAGCTGGGGGATCTTAAGCTCCTACAATGAGCAGTTCTTC. Translated, it gives CASSWGILSSYNEQFF.

The rearrangement uses TRBV4-1 and TRBJ1-6, with D perhaps TRBD1 (5 bases). V dropped 0 bases and J dropped 7 bases, with 16 bases sitting between them. Germline values: CDR1 MGHRA, CDR2 YSYEKL. CDR3 length equals 17 residues. In nucleotides, the CDR3 is TGCGCCAGCAGCCAAGATCCCACAGGTCCCCCCAATTCACCCCTCCACTTT. This translates into CASSQDPTGPPNSPLHF.

This sequence joins TRBV9 and TRBJ2-7; a weak D match, TRBD1 (5 bases). The length of the CDR3 is 13 residues. The V end lost 0 bases, the J end lost 6 bases, and 10 bases lay between the germline ends. Germline V gives CDR1 SGDLS, CDR2 YYNGEE. The CDR3 loop reads CASSVGQLGEQYF. CDR3 sequence (DNA): TGTGCCAGCAGCGTAGGACAGTTGGGCGAGCAGTACTTC.

Points on this clone: This CDR3 is also generated by other DNA sequences in the sample. V usage is TRBV28 and J usage is TRBJ2-1; D gene uncertain. From germline, CDR1 is MDHEN and CDR2 SYDVKM. The CDR3 totals 14 residues. V shed 3 bases and J shed 0 bases, with 6 bases lying between them. The CDR3 DNA follows: TGTGCCAGCAGTTTGGGAAGCTCCTACAATGAGCAGTTCTTC. As protein: CASSLGSSYNEQFF.

The gene calls are TRBV10-2 and TRBJ2-1; D tentatively reads TRBD1 or TRBD2 (5 bases each). V shed 5 bases and J shed 10 bases, with 21 bases lying between them. This CDR3 comprises 15 residues. Germline CDR1 WSHSY, CDR2 SAAADI. The CDR3, as DNA: TGCGCCAGCAGTTCCCTAGGGACCAGCTTCTTCGAGCAGTTCTTC. Amino acid sequence: CASSSLGTSFFEQFF.

This clone has just one count. This chain connects TRBV27 to TRBJ1-1; a possible D gene is TRBD1 (6 bases). The germline V gene has CDR1 MNHEY and CDR2 SMNVEV (reference sequence). The CDR3 sequence is 13 residues long. V lost 7 bases and J lost 1, with 10 bases in between. CDR3 region: CASKMDRNTEAFF. In nucleotides, the CDR3 is TGTGCCAGCAAAATGGACAGGAACACTGAAGCTTTCTTT.

J is TRBJ2-3 and V is TRBV7-9, with a possible D match to TRBD1 (6 bases). Germline lookup yields CDR1 SEHNR and CDR2 FQNEAQ (reference sequence). The V gene lost 6 bases and the J gene lost 3 bases, with 10 bases spanning the gap. The CDR3 extends over 13 amino acids. The CDR3 here is CASRGHTTDTQYF. CDR3 DNA sequence: TGTGCCAGCAGGGGACATACGACAGATACGCAGTATTTT. The full variable domain, its missing parts supplied by reference TRBV7-9 and TRBJ2-3, is DTGVSQNPRHKITKRGQNVTFRCDPISEHNRLYWYRQTLGQGPEFLTYFQNEAQLEKSRLLSDRFSAERPKGSFSTLEIQRTEQGDSAMYLCASRGHTTDTQYFGPGTRLTVL.

The chain joins TRBV29-1 to TRBJ2-1; 7 bases align to TRBD2. Germline V lookup: CDR1 SQVTM, CDR2 ANQGSEA. J lost 4 bases, V lost 7 bases, and 7 bases had no gene match. This CDR3 has 13 amino acids. CDR3 in DNA: TGCAGCGCCGAGGGGCGGGGGTACAATGAGCAGTTCTTC. It is translated as CSAEGRGYNEQFF.

CDR3 loop: CASTLGAGLSETQYF. CDR3 coding DNA: TGTGCCAGCACCCTGGGAGCAGGGCTTAGTGAGACCCAGTACTTC. The rearrangement uses TRBV2 and TRBJ2-5, with D possibly being TRBD1 or TRBD2 (5 bases each). CDR3 size: 15 residues. The germline V gene has CDR1 SNHLY and CDR2 FYNNEI. V lost 7 bases and J 5 bases, leaving 20 bases between the germline ends.

This chain connects TRBV27 to TRBJ1-1; tentatively, D is TRBD1 (5 bases). V gave up 3 bases and J gave up 5 bases, with 16 bases separating them. Germline V gene lookup returns CDR1 MNHEY and CDR2 SMNVEV (reference sequence). The CDR3 is 15 residues long. Here the CDR3 DNA reads TGTGCCAGCAGTTTCGGGGGAGGGGCGGGAACTGAAGCTTTCTTT. It specifies CASSFGGGAGTEAFF.

This chain joins TRBV11-2 and TRBJ2-5; 8 bases agree with TRBD2. The CDR3 has 15 amino acids. V lost 1 base to trimming and J lost 5 bases; unmatched junction nucleotides: 6. Germline lookup yields CDR1 SGHAT and CDR2 FQNNGV. The CDR3 loop reads CASSLVRASGETQYF. The CDR3 DNA follows: TGTGCCAGCAGCTTAGTTCGGGCTAGCGGGGAGACCCAGTACTTC. Combining the CDR3 with reference TRBV11-2 and TRBJ2-5 gives the whole variable domain EAGVAQSPRYKIIEKRQSVAFWCNPISGHATLYWYQQILGQGPKLLIQFQNNGVVDDSQLPKDRFSAERLKGVDSTLKIQPAKLEDSAVYLCASSLVRASGETQYFGPGTRLLVL.

The CDR3 DNA is TGCGCCAGCAGCCAAGATTGGCCAGCATACACCGGGGAGCTGTTTTTT. Its translation is CASSQDWPAYTGELFF. This chain links TRBV4-1 with TRBJ2-2; D not resolved. Trimming stripped 0 bases from V and 3 bases from J, with 11 bases between. The CDR3 is 16 amino acids. The germline V gene has CDR1 MGHRA and CDR2 YSYEKL.

This clone appeared a single time. The rearrangement joins TRBV5-1 to TRBJ2-7; weak D call: TRBD2 (5 bases). The CDR3 extends over 15 amino acids. Trimming left V 4 bases short and J 3 bases short, with 17 bases between. Per germline, CDR1 SGHRS and CDR2 YFSETQ. The CDR3 bases are TGCGCCAGCAGCCTGGAGGAAGGTAGATACTACGAGCAGTACTTC. This encodes CASSLEEGRYYEQYF.

The V gene is TRBV5-1, the J gene TRBJ1-1, with 8 positions matching TRBD1. The length of the CDR3 is 15 residues. Per germline, CDR1 SGHRS and CDR2 YFSETQ. The V segment lost 4 bases and the J segment 1 base; nucleotides outside the gene matches: 6. DNA for the CDR3: TGCGCCAGCAGCCTCAGACAGGGGCAGAACACTGAAGCTTTCTTT. Translated, it gives CASSLRQGQNTEAFF.

The V and J genes are TRBV19 and TRBJ1-5, with a possible D match to TRBD1 (6 bases). Deletions cut 5 bases from V and 4 bases from J, with 15 bases between. There are 15 residues in the CDR3. Germline V gene data show CDR1 as LNHDA and CDR2 as SQIVND (reference sequence). The CDR3 loop reads CASSAFQGGNQPQHF. The DNA for the CDR3 is TGTGCCAGTAGTGCCTTCCAAGGGGGTAATCAGCCCCAGCATTTT.

Notes on this clone: Other DNA sequences within the sample encode an identical CDR3. This chain connects TRBV29-1 to TRBJ2-7; D possibly corresponds to TRBD1 (5 bases). The ends were cut back, 1 base at V and 4 bases at J, with 8 bases in the middle. From germline, CDR1 is SQVTM and CDR2 ANQGSEA. The length of the CDR3 is 12 residues. CDR3 bases: TGCAGCGTTGAAGGGGGCGATTACGAGCAGTACTTC. Residues: CSVEGGDYEQYF.